The 16 T cell receptor beta chains presented below share a single source sample, sequenced in a study of T-cell reconstitution after alpha-beta-depleted transplantation in children. This sample's TCRbeta library carried unique molecular identifier barcodes. TCRdb reanalysed the PCR reads using MiXCR and keeps one entry per CDR3 protein. The table includes approximately 200,000 distinct CDR3 sequences, roughly 14% detected once. The sample consisted of PBMCs from the stem cell graft donor, taken from the stem cell graft. Every receptor here comes from a human donor who donated a stem cell graft to a child with acute lymphoblastic leukemia.

At least ten counts were recorded for this clonotype. The gene calls are TRBV5-5 and TRBJ1-1; no clear D. Trimming cost V 0 bases and J 4 bases, with 10 bases left between them. Per the germline V gene, CDR1 is SGHKS and CDR2 is YYEKEE (reference sequence). The CDR3 covers 14 residues. The CDR3 here is CASSLVLGVTEAFF. For the CDR3, the DNA is TGTGCCAGCAGCTTGGTACTGGGAGTCACTGAAGCTTTCTTT.

This clonotype has a count of ten or more. The chain is built from TRBV27 and TRBJ2-3; weak D call: TRBD2 (6 bases). Trimming left V 2 bases short and J 4 bases short, with 13 bases between. Germline CDR1 is MNHEY and CDR2 is SMNVEV (reference sequence). CDR3 length: 15 amino acids. The CDR3 DNA follows: TGTGCCAGCAGTTTAGGGGGGAGCCCTCCAGATACGCAGTATTTT. It translates to CASSLGGSPPDTQYF.

On this clonotype itself: With a much larger clone just one base away, this may be a read error. V usage is TRBV20-1 and J usage is TRBJ2-2; TRBD2 might be the D (5 bases). Trimming removed 3 bases at V and 0 bases at J, with 20 bases between. The CDR3 contains 18 residues. Per the germline V gene, CDR1 is DFQATT and CDR2 is SNEGSKA (reference sequence). The CDR3 is CSASMPSWSGSNTGELFF. CDR3 coding DNA: TGCAGTGCTAGCATGCCTAGCTGGAGTGGGTCGAACACCGGGGAGCTGTTTTTT.

The sample holds many counts of this clonotype. The CDR3 coding sequence is TGTGCCAGCAGTTCCCAGCAAACTAGCGGACCGCACAATGAGCAGTTCTTC. Amino acid sequence: CASSSQQTSGPHNEQFF. The gene calls are TRBV12-3 or TRBV12-4 and TRBJ2-1; 8 bases are a match to TRBD2. V gave up 4 bases and J gave up 5 bases; unmatched junction bases: 13. The CDR3 loop spans 17 amino acids.

This clonotype was picked up many times. The chain joins TRBV11-2 to TRBJ2-7, with no clear D. This CDR3 has 11 residues. Germline V gene sequence: CDR1 SGHAT, CDR2 FQNNGV. The ends were cut back, 0 bases at V and 6 bases at J, with 3 bases in the middle. The CDR3 DNA reads as TGTGCCAGCAGCTTAGACACCGAGCAGTACTTC. Its translation is CASSLDTEQYF.

This clonotype was seen repeatedly, ten times or more. The CDR3 spells CSAPHIAGLANNEQFF. CDR3 coding DNA: TGCAGTGCTCCACACATAGCGGGACTAGCCAACAATGAGCAGTTCTTC. This chain connects TRBV20-1 to TRBJ2-1; 9 positions agree with TRBD2. The CDR3 spans 16 residues. Germline V gene lookup returns CDR1 DFQATT and CDR2 SNEGSKA (reference sequence). V gave up 5 bases and J gave up 5 bases; unmatched junction bases: 13.

This clonotype appeared many times. The gene calls are TRBV20-1 and TRBJ2-5, with 9 bases aligning to TRBD2. The length of the CDR3 is 13 residues. J was trimmed by 5 bases and V by 5 bases; bases with no gene match: 6. Germline assignment: CDR1 DFQATT and CDR2 SNEGSKA (reference sequence). CDR3 protein: CSAGRGGWETQYF. The CDR3 bases are TGCAGTGCTGGGCGGGGGGGGTGGGAGACCCAGTACTTC.

The chain links TRBV5-1 to TRBJ2-2; 8 positions agree with TRBD2. The CDR3 runs to 16 residues. Trimming at V came to 0 bases and at J to 4 bases, leaving 5 bases not matched to a gene. Looked up from germline, CDR1 is SGHRS and CDR2 is YFSETQ. The CDR3 protein is CASSLEAGDGTGELFF. CDR3 in DNA: TGCGCCAGCAGCTTGGAAGCGGGAGATGGCACCGGGGAGCTGTTTTTT.

This clonotype showed up just a few times. The chain carries TRBV11-2 and TRBJ2-1, with 7 positions matching TRBD2. V shed 1 base and J 4 bases; nucleotides not matched to a gene: 4. Germline assignment: CDR1 SGHAT and CDR2 FQNNGV. The CDR3 has 15 amino acids. For the CDR3, the DNA is TGTGCCAGCAGCTTAGTTCCACTAGCGTACAATGAGCAGTTCTTC. Amino acids: CASSLVPLAYNEQFF.

The chain uses TRBV29-1 and TRBJ2-5; 7 positions match TRBD2. Germline assignment: CDR1 SQVTM and CDR2 ANQGSEA. V shed 7 bases, J shed 7 bases, and the junction held 9 bases outside the gene matches. CDR3 length equals 12 residues. The CDR3 region has the DNA TGCAGCGCTATTCCTTGGGGGGGGACCCAGTACTTC. This gives the protein CSAIPWGGTQYF. The full variable domain, completed using reference TRBV29-1 and TRBJ2-5, is SAVISQKPSRDICQRGTSLTIQCQVDSQVTMMFWYRQQPGQSLTLIATANQGSEATYESGFVIDKFPISRPNLTFSTLTVSNMSPEDSSIYLCSAIPWGGTQYFGPGTRLLVL.

This clonotype was seen many times. This chain uses TRBV24-1 with TRBJ2-1, with 9 nucleotides matching TRBD2. Trimming at V came to 2 bases and at J to 6 bases, leaving 10 bases not matched to a gene. Germline CDR1 and CDR2: KGHDR and SFDVKD. This CDR3 comprises 17 residues. Here the CDR3 reads CATSDSGLSGRTNEQFF. CDR3 sequence (DNA): TGTGCCACCAGTGATTCCGGTCTTAGCGGGAGAACCAATGAGCAGTTCTTC.

On this clonotype: A clone one base away is much larger, so this may be a read error. The conserved phenylalanine or tryptophan is not found at the CDR3 terminus, so this likely reflects a read error. The chain carries TRBV3-1 and TRBJ2-3, with D unresolved. This CDR3 has 15 amino acids. Germline V gives CDR1 LGHDT, CDR2 YNNKEL (reference sequence). The ends were cut back, 2 bases at V and 2 bases at J, with 11 bases in the middle. DNA of the CDR3: TGTGCCAGCAGCCAAAAGCTGGGGTTCACAGATACGCAGTATATT. This encodes CASSQKLGFTDTQYI.

There are many counts of this clonotype. The V and J genes are TRBV7-9 and TRBJ2-4; the D call may be TRBD1 or TRBD2 (5 bases each). CDR1 and CDR2 (germline): SEHNR, FQNEAQ (reference sequence). The CDR3 has 13 residues. Trimming removed 6 bases at V and 7 bases at J, with 13 bases between. The CDR3, as DNA: TGTGCCAGCAGGAGGGGAGATGGTAACATTCAGTACTTC. Its translation: CASRRGDGNIQYF.

As to this clonotype: A single base separates this from a much larger clone, so it may be a read error. This chain joins TRBV5-1 and TRBJ2-6; no firm D call. The CDR3 runs to 15 residues. Germline CDR1 SGHRS, CDR2 YFSETQ. Here the CDR3 DNA reads TGCGCCAGCAGCATTGGGGTCTCTGGGCCCAACGTCCTGACTTTC. Translation: CASSIGVSGPNVLTF.

Only a few counts were recorded for this clonotype. The V and J genes are TRBV5-1 and TRBJ1-3; D ambiguous. Germline loops: CDR1 SGHRS, CDR2 YFSETQ. The CDR3 runs to 15 residues. Trimming removed 4 bases from V and 0 bases from J, with 11 bases in between. In nucleotides, the CDR3 is TGCGCCAGCAGCCCGGACGCCGCCTCTGGAAACACCATATATTTT. Translated: CASSPDAASGNTIYF.

V and J are TRBV5-1 and TRBJ2-1; 8 nucleotides line up with TRBD1. There are 14 residues in the CDR3. Germline V gene lookup returns CDR1 SGHRS and CDR2 YFSETQ. After removal of 4 bases from V and 6 bases from J, the junction contained 6 bases not matched to a gene. The CDR3 DNA sequence: TGCGCCAGCAGCCCCGGACAGGGAGTCAATGAGCAGTTCTTC. The encoded protein is CASSPGQGVNEQFF.